This TCR beta chain is from a study of blood T cell repertoires in COVID-19. Study-wide context: Some COVID-19 samples were acute and others convalescent; all came from the United States, Italy and Spain. In each case, the material was cDNA or gDNA derived from T cells, B-cell-depleted T cells, or PBMCs.

Enrollees, 18 to 89 years old, lived in some 24 US areas. CDR3 length: 13 amino acids. The germline V and J ends were trimmed by 0 bases and 3 bases, with 6 bases remaining between them. Germline CDR1 SGDLS, CDR2 YYNGEE. As originally analysed: Quantification of nucleated cells was approximated via reference gene primer amplification. Sequencing was performed with immunoSEQ multiplex PCR; in TCRdb, only in-frame clones are kept and a portion is missing. V, J and clone size are those of that table, while D and trimming were read from the DNA. The repertoire consists of about 260,000 clones, with more than 70% occurring once and the leading ten covering over 2%.

The origin of this receptor is a woman in her forties or fifties who had recovered from COVID-19. The sample consisted of PBMCs or T cells enriched from blood (not recorded which). The gene calls are TRBV9 and TRBJ1-1; maybe TRBD1 (5 bases). The CDR3 DNA sequence: TGTGCCAGCAGCGTAGAAGGGGACACTGAAGCTTTCTTT. This gives the protein CASSVEGDTEAFF.